Included here is one T cell receptor (beta chain) sequence, with context. TCRdb independently ran MiXCR on the RT-PCR reads; one entry per CDR3 protein. The repertoire holds approximately 250,000 distinct CDR3 sequences, with 10% to 15% as singletons. Germline-derived CDR1 and CDR2 are LGHDT and YNNKEL (reference sequence). V gave up 4 bases and J gave up 4 bases; unmatched junction bases: 5. The CDR3 loop spans 16 amino acids. The sample comes from a study of response to subunit inactivated influenza vaccine. This chain links TRBV3-1 with TRBJ2-5; 14 bases agree with TRBD2. Source: non-naive T cells sorted from PBMCs, taken approximately 15 days before vaccination. This receptor was taken from a man aged 45 to 65 who received an inactivated influenza vaccine. CDR3 bases: TGTGCCAGCAGCCGAGGACTAGCGGGGGGCTCAGAGACCCAGTACTTC. It is translated as CASSRGLAGGSETQYF.